The T cell receptor beta chain under discussion was sequenced for a study of shared clonotypes between healthy human individuals. Sequencing was at deep level. Repertoires were generated with immunoSEQ multiplex PCR, while TCRdb's copy carries only in-frame clones and drops some. The data show millions of clones, with around 96% seen just once and 0.9% to 1.3% held by the top ten. CD8 cells classed as naive were CD45RO-negative and positively selected for CCR7, excluding terminally differentiated effector memory CD45RA+ cells. Sample: naive CD8+ T cells sorted from blood. This receptor was identified in a man between 18 and 35 years old in good health.

The CDR3 sequence: CASSFPGAYNEQFF. The CDR3 region has the DNA TGTGCCAGCAGCTTCCCGGGGGCCTACAATGAGCAGTTCTTC. The chain joins TRBV11-2 to TRBJ2-1; D possibly corresponds to TRBD2 (6 bases). Trimming shortened V by 3 bases and J by 2 bases, and 8 bases separated the two germline ends. This CDR3 spans 14 amino acids. Per germline, CDR1 SGHAT and CDR2 FQNNGV.